Shown below are 21 T cell receptor beta chains from a single sample sequenced in a study of Ad26.COV2.S vaccination and SARS-CoV-2 variants. The sample's treatment: roughly 20 received Ad26.COV2.S at low or high dose, single or two shots; 5 received placebo; per-sample allocation not given. Samples were taken on day 63 after the first vaccine or placebo injection. Sequenced by immunoSEQ multiplex PCR; TCRdb stores in-frame clones only, minus some. The sample shows around 300,000 clones, about 89% of them seen only once. Sequencing used peripheral blood, obtained in a trial of Ad26.COV2.S vaccine versus placebo. These receptors were obtained from a person aged 18-60 years who received the Ad26.COV2.S COVID-19 vaccine or a placebo.

CDR3 sequence (DNA): TGTGCCACCAGCAGAGATCAAACGGGGGGCAGCGTGAACACCGGGGAGCTGTTTTTT. It encodes CATSRDQTGGSVNTGELFF. The V call is TRBV15, the J call TRBJ2-2, with TRBD2 as a possible D gene (7 bases). Germline lookup yields CDR1 LNHNV and CDR2 YYDKDF (reference sequence). There are 19 residues in the CDR3. Trimming pared 0 bases from V and 1 base from J, leaving 18 bases between. Looking up the rest from reference TRBV15 and TRBJ2-2 gives the full variable domain: DAMVIQNPRYQVTQFGKPVTLSCSQTLNHNVMYWYQQKSSQAPKLLFHYYDKDFNNEADTPDNFQSRRPNTSFCFLDIRSPGLGDTAMYLCATSRDQTGGSVNTGELFFGEGSRLTVL.

The chain has TRBV7-3 and TRBJ2-1; D gene unclear. In germline, CDR1 is SGHTA, CDR2 FQGTGA. The CDR3 contains 12 residues. V was shortened by 1 base and J by 7 bases, with 5 bases between the two germline ends. The CDR3, as DNA: TGTGCCAGCAGCTTAATGGGGAATGAGCAGTTCTTC. It specifies CASSLMGNEQFF.

V usage is TRBV11-2 and J usage is TRBJ1-1; no definite D call. Trimming shortened V by 1 base and J by 4 bases, and 4 bases separated the two germline ends. This CDR3 contains 12 residues. Germline loops: CDR1 SGHAT, CDR2 FQNNGV. The chain's CDR3 is CASSLAATEAFF. In nucleotides, the CDR3 is TGTGCCAGCAGCTTAGCGGCCACTGAAGCTTTCTTT.

Concerning this clone itself: The same CDR3 can be traced to other DNA sequences in this sample. The chain combines TRBV3-1 (or the pseudogene TRBV3-2) with TRBJ1-4; possible D gene TRBD1, 5 bases. With 1 base removed from V and 2 bases from J, the gap between germline ends came to 11 bases. The CDR3 loop spans 16 amino acids. CDR1 and CDR2 from the germline V gene are LGHDT and YNNKEL (reference sequence). For the CDR3, the DNA is TGTGCCAGCAGCCAAGCCGGGGGAGGCACTAATGAAAAACTGTTTTTT. This gives the protein CASSQAGGGTNEKLFF.

The V gene is TRBV28, the J gene TRBJ1-1; no firm D call. CDR1 MDHEN and CDR2 SYDVKM come from the germline V gene. V lost 5 bases to trimming and J lost 4 bases, with 11 bases between them. The CDR3 length is 13 residues. CDR3 nucleotides: TGTGCCAGCAGTAAAGGGTGGAGCACTGAAGCTTTCTTT. As protein: CASSKGWSTEAFF.

The chain is built from TRBV6-1 and TRBJ2-3; TRBD2 aligns across 16 bases. CDR1 and CDR2 from the germline V gene are MNHNS and SASEGT. The CDR3 covers 18 residues. V shed 1 base, J shed 6 bases, and the junction held 7 bases outside the gene matches. In DNA form, the CDR3 reads TGTGCCAGCAGTGAAGTGGGACTAGCGGGGGGGCGGAGGGATACGCAGTATTTT. Its translation: CASSEVGLAGGRRDTQYF.

A remark on this clone: The same CDR3 is also encoded by other DNA sequences in this sample. The chain recombines TRBV3-1 (or the pseudogene TRBV3-2) with TRBJ2-3; the D gene is possibly TRBD2 (5 bases). Trimming stripped 1 base from V and 1 base from J, with 12 bases between. The CDR3 has 16 amino acids. Germline V gives CDR1 LGHDT, CDR2 YNNKEL (reference sequence). The CDR3 reads CASSQGAAEGTDTQYF. In DNA form, the CDR3 reads TGTGCCAGCAGCCAAGGTGCAGCGGAAGGCACAGATACGCAGTATTTT.

V is TRBV9 and J is TRBJ2-7, with no clear D. Deletions cut 0 bases from V and 2 bases from J, with 9 bases between. Germline V lookup: CDR1 SGDLS, CDR2 YYNGEE. The CDR3 is 14 residues long. In nucleotides, the CDR3 is TGTGCCAGCAGCGTAGGTAACCCCCCCTACGAGCAGTACTTC. It codes for CASSVGNPPYEQYF.

V is TRBV5-1 and J is TRBJ2-5; D perhaps matches TRBD2 (5 bases). Trimming removed 3 bases from V and 5 bases from J, with 11 bases in between. Germline assignment: CDR1 SGHRS and CDR2 YFSETQ. The CDR3 covers 13 residues. CDR3 loop: CASSSGMLETQYF. CDR3 DNA sequence: TGCGCCAGCAGCTCGGGGATGTTGGAGACCCAGTACTTC.

The chain is built from TRBV27 and TRBJ2-1; 11 positions match TRBD2. The trim removed 2 bases at V and 2 bases at J, leaving 8 bases unmatched. In germline, CDR1 is MNHEY, CDR2 SMNVEV (reference sequence). The CDR3 extends over 18 amino acids. The CDR3 DNA sequence: TGTGCCAGCAGTTTAACCCCCCTACTAGCGGGGGCCTACAATGAGCAGTTCTTC. Translated: CASSLTPLLAGAYNEQFF.

The rearrangement joins TRBV2 to TRBJ2-7; either TRBD1 or TRBD2 may supply D (5 bases each). Germline loops: CDR1 SNHLY, CDR2 FYNNEI. The length of the CDR3 is 17 residues. Trimming took off 6 bases at V and 4 bases at J, with 25 bases between the two ends. CDR3 in amino acids: CASSPPWGTQEKYEQYF. Here the CDR3 DNA reads TGTGCCAGCAGCCCCCCGTGGGGGACCCAAGAAAAGTACGAGCAGTACTTC. Full variable domain (missing parts from reference TRBV2 and TRBJ2-7): EPEVTQTPSHQVTQMGQEVILRCVPISNHLYFYWYRQILGQKVEFLVSFYNNEISEKSEIFDDQFSVERPDGSNFTLKIRSTKLEDSAMYFCASSPPWGTQEKYEQYFGPGTRLTVT.

This clone has only a few counts. Other DNA sequences within the sample encode an identical CDR3. The V gene is TRBV6-6, the J gene TRBJ1-1; D perhaps matches TRBD1 (5 bases). CDR3 length: 13 residues. CDR1 and CDR2 (germline): MNHNY, SVGAGI (reference sequence). V lost 6 bases to trimming and J lost 1 base, with 9 bases between them. CDR3 loop: CASSDGQNTEAFF. CDR3 DNA: TGTGCCAGCAGCGATGGACAGAACACTGAAGCTTTCTTT.

This clone was seen more than once but under ten times. This sequence joins TRBV18 and TRBJ1-6; TRBD1 matches at 9 bases. The CDR3 sequence is 15 residues long. The V gene end was trimmed by 3 bases and the J gene end by 8 bases; junction bases not matched to a gene: 5. CDR1 and CDR2 (germline): KGHSH, LQKENI. CDR3 region: CASSPMRTGDSPLHF. The DNA for the CDR3 is TGTGCCAGCTCACCTATGCGGACAGGGGATTCACCCCTCCACTTT.

This clone was picked up one time. V is TRBV5-1 and J is TRBJ1-2; D might be TRBD1 (5 bases). This CDR3 has 14 residues. V was clipped by 0 bases and J by 8 bases, with 14 bases between them. Germline CDR1 SGHRS, CDR2 YFSETQ. This CDR3 is CASSLVGDPGGYTF. The CDR3 DNA reads TGCGCCAGCAGCTTGGTAGGGGATCCTGGGGGCTACACCTTC.

The CDR3 protein is CASSEGRGRNGGELFF. CDR3 bases: TGTGCCAGCAGTGAAGGGCGGGGGCGAAATGGCGGGGAGCTGTTTTTT. The chain is built from TRBV2 and TRBJ2-2; D perhaps matches TRBD2 (7 bases). Trimming left V 1 base short and J 7 bases short, with 16 bases between. The germline gives CDR1 SNHLY, CDR2 FYNNEI. The CDR3 covers 16 residues.

V and J are TRBV11-2 and TRBJ2-1; D is unresolved. CDR1 SGHAT and CDR2 FQNNGV come from the germline V gene. This CDR3 has 11 residues. V gave up 4 bases and J gave up 8 bases, with 6 bases separating them. CDR3 sequence (DNA): TGTGCCAGCAGCTACAGTCATGAGCAGTTCTTC. This sequence encodes CASSYSHEQFF.

The chain employs TRBV30 and TRBJ2-1; the D gene is possibly TRBD1 (6 bases). The ends were cut back, 4 bases at V and 2 bases at J, with 12 bases in the middle. This CDR3 has 14 amino acids. Germline CDR1 reads GTSNPN; CDR2 reads SVGIG (reference sequence). CDR3 coding DNA: TGTGCCTGGACTCAACAGGGCCCCTACAATGAGCAGTTCTTC. Its protein is CAWTQQGPYNEQFF.

V and J are TRBV19 and TRBJ1-5; D not certain. V was shortened by 3 bases and J by 4 bases, with 7 bases between the two germline ends. Germline lookup yields CDR1 LNHDA and CDR2 SQIVND (reference sequence). CDR3 length: 13 residues. The CDR3 DNA is TGTGCCAGTAGTATGTGGGGAAATCAGCCCCAGCATTTT. Translating gives CASSMWGNQPQHF.

The chain is built from TRBV19 and TRBJ1-5, with TRBD1 matching 7 bases. Germline lookup yields CDR1 LNHDA and CDR2 SQIVND (reference sequence). V lost 9 bases, J lost 5 bases, and 7 bases stayed unmatched. CDR3 length equals 13 residues. CDR3 residues: CASRGGRDQPQHF. The CDR3 DNA reads as TGTGCCAGCAGGGGGGGGAGAGATCAGCCCCAGCATTTT. Drawing the rest from reference TRBV19 and TRBJ1-5, the complete variable domain is DGGITQSPKYLFRKEGQNVTLSCEQNLNHDAMYWYRQDPGQGLRLIYYSQIVNDFQKGDIAEGYSVSREKKESFPLTVTSAQKNPTAFYLCASRGGRDQPQHFGDGTRLSIL.

The V gene is TRBV6-7, the J gene TRBJ1-5; D gene uncertain. TRBV6-7 is an ORF; its function is uncertain. The V end was cut by 2 bases, the J end by 1 base, with 15 bases between. This CDR3 has 17 amino acids. DNA of the CDR3: TGTGCCAGCAGTTACGATGGGGTCTTGGGAAGCAATCAGCCCCAGCATTTT. Residues: CASSYDGVLGSNQPQHF.

The genes are TRBV19 and TRBJ2-7; no clear D gene. Trimming removed 7 bases at V and 4 bases at J, with 14 bases between. The CDR3 is made up of 13 amino acids. Germline loops: CDR1 LNHDA, CDR2 SQIVND (reference sequence). Written as DNA, the CDR3 is TGTGCCAGTACAGCCCCGGGCTCGTACGAGCAGTACTTC. This codes for CASTAPGSYEQYF.